Shown below are 14 T cell receptor beta chains from a single sample sequenced in a study of T cell changes during pregnancy in multiple sclerosis. Using immunoSEQ multiplex PCR, the repertoire was profiled, and TCRdb retains in-frame clones only, with some absent. Counted here are fewer than 35,000 clones, about 91% occurring once; the ten biggest clones make up 2.5% to 3%. The sample consisted of CD4+ T cells from peripheral blood mononuclear cells, taken in the third trimester of pregnancy. These receptors were collected from a female donor in good health, enrolled as a control in a pregnancy study.

J is TRBJ2-7 and V is TRBV12-2; the table's D call TRBD2 went unverified against the DNA. TRBV12-2 is described as a pseudogene. The CDR3 runs 17 residues. Here the CDR3 DNA reads TGTGCGAGGAGGAGGGCGAGGAGCGGGAGGGGTCCTTACGAGCAGTACTTC. Translated: CARRRARSGRGPYEQYF.

This rearrangement joins TRBV5-1 to TRBJ2-5, with D tentatively TRBD1 (5 bases). V was trimmed by 0 bases and J by 5 bases, leaving 11 bases between them. The CDR3 totals 14 residues. Germline V CDR1 and CDR2: SGHRS, YFSETQ. Here the CDR3 reads CASSLVAGLETQYF. CDR3 DNA sequence: TGCGCCAGCAGCTTGGTCGCAGGGTTGGAGACCCAGTACTTC.

The rearrangement links TRBV11-2 to TRBJ2-6; D might be TRBD2 (5 bases). CDR1 and CDR2 (germline): SGHAT, FQNNGV. The V end lost 5 bases, the J end lost 0 bases, and 17 bases lay between the germline ends. The CDR3 has 18 residues. DNA for the CDR3: TGTGCCAGCAGCCGCGGGTGGGCGCGCGACTCTGGGGCCAACGTCCTGACTTTC. It yields the protein CASSRGWARDSGANVLTF.

The V gene is TRBV7-2, the J gene TRBJ2-3, with D maybe TRBD1 (5 bases). The V end lost 5 bases, the J end lost 0 bases, and 12 bases lay between the germline ends. The CDR3 contains 15 residues. Germline V gene lookup returns CDR1 SGHTA and CDR2 FQGNSA. The DNA of the CDR3 is TGTGCCAGCAGCGCCAGGGTTTCTAGCACAGATACGCAGTATTTT. Its protein is CASSARVSSTDTQYF. Together with reference TRBV7-2 and TRBJ2-3, the CDR3 gives the full variable domain: GAGVSQSPSNKVTEKGKDVELRCDPISGHTALYWYRQSLGQGLEFLIYFQGNSAPDKSGLPSDRFSAERTGGSVSTLTIQRTQQEDSAVYLCASSARVSSTDTQYFGPGTRLTVL.

The J gene is TRBJ2-2, the V gene TRBV28; D may be TRBD1 (6 bases). The CDR3 runs 15 residues. The V and J ends lost 6 bases and 4 bases respectively, with 15 bases between them. Germline V CDR1 and CDR2: MDHEN, SYDVKM. The CDR3 is CASSYHRAPTGELFF. As DNA, the CDR3 is TGTGCCAGCAGCTATCACAGGGCGCCCACCGGGGAGCTGTTTTTT.

This rearrangement joins TRBV7-2 to TRBJ2-1; TRBD2 matches 7 bases. CDR1 SGHTA and CDR2 FQGNSA come from the germline V gene. V gave up 1 base and J gave up 6 bases; unmatched junction bases: 9. The CDR3 runs to 16 residues. DNA of the CDR3: TGTGCCAGCAGCTTAGGAGGGGCAGGGAGGGGCAATGAGCAGTTCTTC. The encoded protein is CASSLGGAGRGNEQFF. Full variable domain (missing parts from reference TRBV7-2 and TRBJ2-1): GAGVSQSPSNKVTEKGKDVELRCDPISGHTALYWYRQSLGQGLEFLIYFQGNSAPDKSGLPSDRFSAERTGGSVSTLTIQRTQQEDSAVYLCASSLGGAGRGNEQFFGPGTRLTVL.

CDR3 DNA sequence: TGCGCCAGCAGCTTGGGACAGGACTACAATGAGCAGTTCTTC. Translating it yields CASSLGQDYNEQFF. The rearrangement uses TRBV5-1 and TRBJ2-1; D is possibly TRBD1 (6 bases). The germline V gene has CDR1 SGHRS and CDR2 YFSETQ. The V end lost 0 bases, the J end lost 3 bases, and 7 bases lay between the germline ends. The CDR3 is 14 residues long.

The chain carries TRBV10-3 and TRBJ2-2; no clear D. V lost 2 bases and J lost 2, with 9 bases in between. Germline V gives CDR1 ENHRY, CDR2 SYGVKD. This CDR3 is built from 15 residues. CDR3 loop: CAISEPGRNTGELFF. CDR3 bases: TGTGCCATCAGTGAGCCAGGCCGCAACACCGGGGAGCTGTTTTTT.

CDR3 sequence: CSVERVGLAAETQYF. The CDR3, as DNA: TGCAGCGTTGAACGTGTAGGACTAGCGGCGGAGACCCAGTACTTC. The genes are TRBV29-1 and TRBJ2-5; 10 nucleotides agree with TRBD2. Germline lookup yields CDR1 SQVTM and CDR2 ANQGSEA. V was clipped by 2 bases and J by 5 bases; unmatched bases: 8. This CDR3 comprises 15 residues. Combining the CDR3 with reference TRBV29-1 and TRBJ2-5 gives the whole variable domain SAVISQKPSRDICQRGTSLTIQCQVDSQVTMMFWYRQQPGQSLTLIATANQGSEATYESGFVIDKFPISRPNLTFSTLTVSNMSPEDSSIYLCSVERVGLAAETQYFGPGTRLLVL.

This clone was seen only once. The chain uses TRBV20-1 and TRBJ2-3; D call uncertain. V was pared by 8 bases and J by 8 bases, with 14 bases between. CDR1 is DFQATT, CDR2 SNEGSKA, per germline (reference sequence). This CDR3 region has 11 residues. The CDR3 spells CSYSESGTQYF. CDR3 coding DNA: TGCAGTTATAGTGAAAGTGGTACGCAGTATTTT.

The CDR3 sequence is CASSEPFGGAGNTIYF. In nucleotides, the CDR3 is TGCGCCAGCAGTGAACCCTTTGGGGGCGCTGGAAACACCATATATTTT. The chain couples TRBV10-2 to TRBJ1-3; D might be TRBD1 (6 bases). This CDR3 comprises 16 residues. With 3 bases removed from V and 2 bases from J, the gap between germline ends came to 14 bases. In germline, CDR1 is WSHSY, CDR2 SAAADI.

This chain uses TRBV18 with TRBJ2-7, with D possibly TRBD2 on 5 matching bases. The V and J ends lost 3 bases and 0 bases respectively, with 6 bases between them. Germline CDR1 and CDR2: KGHSH and LQKENI. There are 13 residues in the CDR3. CDR3 nucleotides: TGTGCCAGCTCACCGGGGAGCTCCTACGAGCAGTACTTC. Encoded protein: CASSPGSSYEQYF.

The J gene is TRBJ2-2, the V gene TRBV1; the D segment call TRBD2 is taken from the table without a DNA check. TRBV1 is classified as a pseudogene. CDR3 size: 20 residues. The CDR3 sequence is CTSSTRVRTSGSTNTGELFF. CDR3 DNA: TGCACCAGCAGCACTCGGGTTCGGACTAGCGGGAGTACGAACACCGGGGAGCTGTTTTTT.

The V gene is TRBV6-6, the J gene TRBJ2-1; 7 bases match TRBD1. Losses at the gene ends were 5 bases for V and 0 bases for J; bases not matched to a gene: 4. The CDR3 runs 15 residues. Per the germline V gene, CDR1 is MNHNY and CDR2 is SVGAGI (reference sequence). The DNA for the CDR3 is TGTGCCAGCAGTCGACAGGGAAGCTCCTACAATGAGCAGTTCTTC. Translation gives CASSRQGSSYNEQFF.